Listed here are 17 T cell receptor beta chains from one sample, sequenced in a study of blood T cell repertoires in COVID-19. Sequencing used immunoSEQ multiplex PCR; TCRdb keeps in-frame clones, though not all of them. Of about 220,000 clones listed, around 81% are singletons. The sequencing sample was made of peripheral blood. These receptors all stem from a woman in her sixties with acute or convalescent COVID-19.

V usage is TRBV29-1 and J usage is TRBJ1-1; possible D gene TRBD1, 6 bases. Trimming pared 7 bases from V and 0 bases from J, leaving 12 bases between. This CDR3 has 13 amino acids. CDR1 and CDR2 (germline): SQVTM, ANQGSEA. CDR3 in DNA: TGCAGCGGGGGCGGGGGCATGAACACTGAAGCTTTCTTT. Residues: CSGGGGMNTEAFF.

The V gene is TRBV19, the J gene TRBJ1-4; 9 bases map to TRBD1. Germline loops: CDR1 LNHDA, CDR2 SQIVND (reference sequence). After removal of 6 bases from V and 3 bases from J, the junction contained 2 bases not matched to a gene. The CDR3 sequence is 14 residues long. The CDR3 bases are TGTGCCAGTAGCGACAGGGGGGCTAATGAAAAACTGTTTTTT. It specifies CASSDRGANEKLFF.

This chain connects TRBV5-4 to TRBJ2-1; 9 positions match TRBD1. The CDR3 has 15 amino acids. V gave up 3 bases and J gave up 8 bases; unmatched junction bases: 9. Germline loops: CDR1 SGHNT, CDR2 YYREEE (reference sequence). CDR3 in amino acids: CASSWDRAFRYEQFF. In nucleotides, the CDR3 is TGTGCCAGCAGCTGGGACAGGGCGTTTCGATATGAGCAGTTCTTC. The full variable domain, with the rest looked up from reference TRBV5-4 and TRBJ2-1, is ETGVTQSPTHLIKTRGQQVTLRCSSQSGHNTVSWYQQALGQGPQFIFQYYREEENGRGNFPPRFSGLQFPNYSSELNVNALELDDSALYLCASSWDRAFRYEQFFGPGTRLTVL.

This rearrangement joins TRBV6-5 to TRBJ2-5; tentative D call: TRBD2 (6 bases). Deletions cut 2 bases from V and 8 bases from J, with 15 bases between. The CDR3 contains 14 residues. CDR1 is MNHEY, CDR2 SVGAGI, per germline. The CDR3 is CASSYGLAKGTQYF. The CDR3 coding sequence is TGTGCCAGCAGTTACGGGCTAGCGAAGGGTACCCAGTACTTC.

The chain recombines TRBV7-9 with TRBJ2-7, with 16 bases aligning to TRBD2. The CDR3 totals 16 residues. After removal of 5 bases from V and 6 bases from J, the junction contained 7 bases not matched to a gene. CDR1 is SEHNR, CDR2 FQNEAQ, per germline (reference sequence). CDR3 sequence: CASSPGTSGGAFEQYF. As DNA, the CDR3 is TGTGCCAGCAGCCCCGGGACTAGCGGGGGGGCCTTCGAGCAGTACTTC.

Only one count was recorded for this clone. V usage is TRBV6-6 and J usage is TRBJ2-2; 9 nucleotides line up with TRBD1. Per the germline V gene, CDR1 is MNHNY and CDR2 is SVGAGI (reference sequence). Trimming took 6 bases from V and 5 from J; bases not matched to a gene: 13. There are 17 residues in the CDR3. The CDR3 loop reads CASSRPLGQGRTGELFF. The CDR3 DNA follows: TGTGCCAGCAGCCGACCGTTAGGACAGGGGAGAACCGGGGAGCTGTTTTTT.

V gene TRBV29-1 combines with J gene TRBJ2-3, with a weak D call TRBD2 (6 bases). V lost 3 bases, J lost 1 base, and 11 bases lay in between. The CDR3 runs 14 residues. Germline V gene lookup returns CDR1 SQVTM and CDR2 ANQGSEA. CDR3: CSVDYGGGTDTQYF. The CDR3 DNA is TGCAGCGTTGACTACGGCGGGGGCACAGATACGCAGTATTTT.

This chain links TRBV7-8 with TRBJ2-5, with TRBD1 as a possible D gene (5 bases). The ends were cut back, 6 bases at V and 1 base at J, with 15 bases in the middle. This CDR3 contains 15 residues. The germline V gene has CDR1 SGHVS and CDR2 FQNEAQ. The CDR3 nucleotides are TGTGCCAGCAGATCAGGGCAGGCAGCCCAAGAGACCCAGTACTTC. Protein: CASRSGQAAQETQYF.

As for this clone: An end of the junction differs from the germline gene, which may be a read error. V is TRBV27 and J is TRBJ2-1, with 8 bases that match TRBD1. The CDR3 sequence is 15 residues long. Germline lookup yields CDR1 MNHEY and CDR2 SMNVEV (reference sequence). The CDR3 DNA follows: TGTGCCAGCAGTTTACGGACAGGGCCCTACTATGAGCAGTTCTTC. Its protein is CASSLRTGPYYEQFF.

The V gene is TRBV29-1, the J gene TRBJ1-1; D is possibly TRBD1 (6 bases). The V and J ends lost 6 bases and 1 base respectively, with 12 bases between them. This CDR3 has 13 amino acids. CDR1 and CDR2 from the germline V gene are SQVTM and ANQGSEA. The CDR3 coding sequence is TGCAGCGTCGGGGGGGCCGGGAACACTGAAGCTTTCTTT. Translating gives CSVGGAGNTEAFF.

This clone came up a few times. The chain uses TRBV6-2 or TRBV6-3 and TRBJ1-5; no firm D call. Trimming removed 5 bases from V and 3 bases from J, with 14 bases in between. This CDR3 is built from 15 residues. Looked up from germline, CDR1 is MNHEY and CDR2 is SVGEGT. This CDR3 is CASSRGWADNQPQHF. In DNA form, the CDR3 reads TGTGCCAGCAGTCGGGGTTGGGCGGACAATCAGCCCCAGCATTTT.

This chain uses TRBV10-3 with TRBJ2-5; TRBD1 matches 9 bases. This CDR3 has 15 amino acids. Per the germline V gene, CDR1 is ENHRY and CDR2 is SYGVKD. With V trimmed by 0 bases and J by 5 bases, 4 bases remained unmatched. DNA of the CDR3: TGTGCCATCAGTGAGTCCGGGACAGGGTCGGAGACCCAGTACTTC. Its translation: CAISESGTGSETQYF.

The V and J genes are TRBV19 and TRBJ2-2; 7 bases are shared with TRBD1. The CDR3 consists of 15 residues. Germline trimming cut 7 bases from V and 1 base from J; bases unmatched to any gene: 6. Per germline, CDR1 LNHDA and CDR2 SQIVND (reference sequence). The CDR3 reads CASNRGLWNTGELFF. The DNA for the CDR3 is TGTGCCAGTAACAGGGGCCTGTGGAACACCGGGGAGCTGTTTTTT.

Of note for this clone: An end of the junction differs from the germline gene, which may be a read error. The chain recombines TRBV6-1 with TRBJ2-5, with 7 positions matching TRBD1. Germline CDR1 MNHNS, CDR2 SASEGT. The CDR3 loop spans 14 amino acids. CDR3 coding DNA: TGTGCCAGCAGGGAAGTACAGGGGATAGAGACCCAGTACTTC. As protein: CASREVQGIETQYF.

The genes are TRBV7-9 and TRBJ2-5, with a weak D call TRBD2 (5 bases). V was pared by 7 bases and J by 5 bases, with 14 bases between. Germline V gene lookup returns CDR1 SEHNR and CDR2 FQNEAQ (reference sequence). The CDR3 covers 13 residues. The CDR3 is CASTRNPGETQYF. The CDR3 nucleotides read TGTGCCAGCACCCGTAATCCGGGGGAGACCCAGTACTTC.

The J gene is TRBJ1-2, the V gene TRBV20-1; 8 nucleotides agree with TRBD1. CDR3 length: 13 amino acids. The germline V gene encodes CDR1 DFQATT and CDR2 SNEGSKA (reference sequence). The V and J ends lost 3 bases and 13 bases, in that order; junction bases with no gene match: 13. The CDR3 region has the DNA TGCAGTGCTAGTAGAACGGACAGGGCGGATGCCACCTTC. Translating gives CSASRTDRADATF.

The CDR3 bases are TGTGCCAGCAGTAGATGGGCGACAGGGCTACACTATGGCTACACCTTC. Residues: CASSRWATGLHYGYTF. The rearrangement joins TRBV11-2 to TRBJ1-2; 7 bases match TRBD1. CDR1 is SGHAT and CDR2 is FQNNGV in the germline V gene. CDR3 length: 16 amino acids. Unmatched junction bases numbered 13, after V lost 6 bases and J lost 3 bases.